This T cell receptor beta chain was sequenced for a study of CD8 T cells in ankylosing spondylitis. Germline CDR1 reads MGHRA; CDR2 reads YSYEKL. This CDR3 spans 15 amino acids. The V end lost 0 bases, the J end lost 2 bases, and 8 bases lay between the germline ends. Study results and caveats: Peripheral blood held disease-linked clones only at relatively low frequency, and these were CD8+.

Molecular-barcoded quantitative 5'-RACE produced these TCR beta libraries. MiXCR, run by TCRdb on the 5' RACE reads, gives a single entry per CDR3 protein. The table lists fewer than 400,000 distinct CDR3 sequences, approximately 14% of them singletons. This clonotype occurred a few times. Its antigen is currently unknown. The gene calls are TRBV4-1 and TRBJ2-1; no firm D call. Sample: blood, either unsorted or a sorted T cell fraction (not recorded which). This receptor was obtained from a male donor with ankylosing spondylitis or in good health (not recorded which). The chain's CDR3 is CASSQEGQTYNEQFF. The DNA of the CDR3 is TGCGCCAGCAGCCAAGAGGGTCAGACCTACAATGAGCAGTTCTTC.